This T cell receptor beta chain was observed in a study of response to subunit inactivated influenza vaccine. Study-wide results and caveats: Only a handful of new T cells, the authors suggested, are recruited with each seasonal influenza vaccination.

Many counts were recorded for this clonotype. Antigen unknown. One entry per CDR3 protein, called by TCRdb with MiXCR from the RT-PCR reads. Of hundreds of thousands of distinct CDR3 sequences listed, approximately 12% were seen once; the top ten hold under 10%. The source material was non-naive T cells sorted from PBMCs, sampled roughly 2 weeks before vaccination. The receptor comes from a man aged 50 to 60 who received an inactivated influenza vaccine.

The CDR3 nucleotides read TGTGCCAGCAGCCCCGCCTATGAGCAGTTCTTC. Protein sequence: CASSPAYEQFF. V is TRBV6-2 or TRBV6-3 and J is TRBJ2-1; D call uncertain. The CDR3 consists of 11 residues. CDR1 is MNHEY, CDR2 SVGEGT, per germline. Trimming pared 6 bases from V and 8 bases from J, leaving 8 bases between.